This TCR beta chain originates from a study of shared clonotypes between healthy human individuals. Only in-frame clones appear in the TCRdb table, and some are missing; sequencing was by immunoSEQ multiplex PCR. The sample holds a few million clones; roughly 93% are singletons and the top ten take more than 1.5%. The V gene end was trimmed by 2 bases and the J gene end by 3 bases; junction bases not matched to a gene: 8. Germline V gene sequence: CDR1 MDHEN, CDR2 SYDVKM. CDR3 length equals 16 residues. CD45RO-negative, CCR7-positively selected cells formed the naive CD8 fraction, excluding terminally differentiated effector memory CD45RA+ cells.

This receptor was obtained from a man aged 18-30 years in good health. Some clones in this sample may be carry-over from other donors' samples. What was sequenced was naive CD8+ T cells from PBMCs. V gene TRBV28 combines with J gene TRBJ2-7; 9 bases align to TRBD2. The CDR3 sequence: CASSLRGLADLYEQYF. CDR3 DNA sequence: TGTGCCAGCAGTTTAAGGGGACTAGCAGATCTCTACGAGCAGTACTTC.